A selection of T cell receptor beta chains follows, all from one sample in a study of cytomegalovirus exposure and HLA in healthy donors. Assay used: immunoSEQ multiplex PCR; TCRdb lists only in-frame clones, some missing. This sample contains 150,000 to 200,000 clones. The source material was PBMCs. These receptors were taken from a woman aged 18-29 years in good health and CMV-seropositive. The CDR3 runs from the conserved cysteine through the conserved F or W. A D gene is named only where the DNA matches it firmly.

J: TRBJ2-3; V: TRBV30; D: TRBD2; DNA: TGTGCCTGGCTACTAGCGGTTAGCACAGATACGCAGTATTTT; CDR3: CAWLLAVSTDTQYF
J: TRBJ1-3; V: TRBV11-3; D: -; DNA: TGTGCCAGCAGCACAGGAAGTGGAAACACCATATATTTT; CDR3: CASSTGSGNTIYF
J: TRBJ2-3; V: TRBV13; D: TRBD2; DNA: TGTGCCAGCAGCTCCTCGCGACTAGCGGGAGGAGCAGATACGCAGTATTTT; CDR3: CASSSSRLAGGADTQYF
J: TRBJ1-1; V: TRBV20-1; D: -; DNA: TGCAGTGCTCTAGGGGAGGGAGGTGCTTTCTTT; CDR3: CSALGEGGAFF
J: TRBJ1-2; V: TRBV14; D: -; DNA: TGTGCCAGCAGCCAAGGACAGGCGAGGGCGGAAGGCTACACCTTC; CDR3: CASSQGQARAEGYTF
J: TRBJ1-1; V: TRBV6-5; D: -; DNA: TGTGCCAGCAGTTACTCTGGACAGTTTGAAGCTTTCTTT; CDR3: CASSYSGQFEAFF
J: TRBJ1-5; V: TRBV6-1; D: TRBD1; DNA: TGTGCCAGCAGTGAACTCCACGGCCAGGGGGCGGTTCAGCCCCAGCATTTT; CDR3: CASSELHGQGAVQPQHF
J: TRBJ1-2; V: TRBV19; D: TRBD1; DNA: TGTGCCAGTAGTTACGCGACAGGGGGTTTGGGCTACACCTTC; CDR3: CASSYATGGLGYTF
J: TRBJ1-2; V: TRBV9; D: -; DNA: TGTGCCAGCAGCGTCTCGGAGAACTATGGCTACACCTTC; CDR3: CASSVSENYGYTF
J: TRBJ1-2; V: TRBV29-1; D: TRBD1; DNA: TGCAGCGCCGAGGACAGGGTTTCTGGCTACACCTTC; CDR3: CSAEDRVSGYTF
J: TRBJ2-7; V: TRBV2; D: TRBD1; DNA: TGTGCCAGCAGGGAGGACAGGGGGCGAGTGTACGAGCAGTACTTC; CDR3: CASREDRGRVYEQYF
J: TRBJ2-2; V: TRBV6-5; D: TRBD2; DNA: TGTGCCAGCAGTTACTCAAGCGGGGCGGGGTCCGGGGAGCTGTTTTTT; CDR3: CASSYSSGAGSGELFF
J: TRBJ1-2; V: TRBV5-1; D: -; DNA: TGCGCCAGTACCCAGGGAGGTGGCTACACCTTC; CDR3: CASTQGGGYTF
J: TRBJ2-1; V: TRBV15; D: TRBD2; DNA: TGTGCCACCAACTCCTTAAGTGGGAGGGCCTTCAATGAGCAGTTCTTC; CDR3: CATNSLSGRAFNEQFF
J: TRBJ2-1; V: TRBV4-3; D: TRBD2; DNA: TGCGCCAGCAGCCAAGTAGCGGGGGGGTACAATGAGCAGTTCTTC; CDR3: CASSQVAGGYNEQFF
J: TRBJ2-7; V: TRBV11-3; D: -; DNA: TGTGCCGGATCAATTGGGGGGTCCTACGAGCAGTACTTC; CDR3: CAGSIGGSYEQYF
J: TRBJ2-4; V: TRBV5-1; D: -; DNA: TGCGCCAGCAGCTATGTGCGGCGTACCGCCAAAAACATTCAGTACTTC; CDR3: CASSYVRRTAKNIQYF
J: TRBJ1-1; V: TRBV2; D: TRBD1; DNA: TGTGCCAGCACTATTTCTCGGGGCACAGGGGGCGAAGGTGCTTTCTTT; CDR3: CASTISRGTGGEGAFF
J: TRBJ1-1; V: TRBV5-4; D: -; DNA: TGTGCCAGCAGCTTGAAGGAGGAGACAGGCGTTGGGGGCACTGAAGCTTTCTTT; CDR3: CASSLKEETGVGGTEAFF
J: TRBJ2-7; V: TRBV5-1; D: TRBD2; DNA: TGCGCCAGCAGCCCGGGACTAGCGGCCTCCTACGAGCAGTACTTC; CDR3: CASSPGLAASYEQYF
J: TRBJ2-5; V: TRBV4-1; D: TRBD2; DNA: TGCGCCAGCAGCCAAGGATTAGCGGGAGGGATGGGCTCGGAGGCCCAGTACTTC; CDR3: CASSQGLAGGMGSEAQYF
J: TRBJ2-1; V: TRBV7-9; D: TRBD2; DNA: TGTGCCAGCAGCTTAGAACGCGGCGGGAGTCATGAGCAGTTCTTC; CDR3: CASSLERGGSHEQFF
J: TRBJ2-1; V: TRBV6-5; D: TRBD1; DNA: TGTGCCAGCAGTTACGTGGGACAGGGGGCCTGGGAGCAGTTCTTC; CDR3: CASSYVGQGAWEQFF
J: TRBJ2-2; V: TRBV4-1; D: TRBD1; DNA: TGCGCCAGCAGCCATAAAGACAGGGCGGCCGGGGAGCTGTTTTTT; CDR3: CASSHKDRAAGELFF
J: TRBJ1-2; V: TRBV30; D: -; DNA: TGTGCCTGGAGTGAGGGGCTTCAGAACTATGGCTACACCTTC; CDR3: CAWSEGLQNYGYTF
J: TRBJ2-6; V: TRBV19; D: TRBD1; DNA: TGTGCCAGTAGTATAGAAGTCAGGGGGCTCACGCGGGTCCTGACTTTC; CDR3: CASSIEVRGLTRVLTF
J: TRBJ1-1; V: TRBV30; D: -; DNA: TGTGCCTGGAGTTCAGGGTCAACCACTGAAGCTTTCTTT; CDR3: CAWSSGSTTEAFF
J: TRBJ2-1; V: TRBV9; D: TRBD2; DNA: TGTGCCAGCAGCGTAGCAGGGACTAGCGGGATCGATGAGCAGTTCTTC; CDR3: CASSVAGTSGIDEQFF
J: TRBJ1-5; V: TRBV7-3; D: TRBD1; DNA: TGTGCCAGCAGCTCAAGACAGGGGGAAAGATTTCATAGCAATCAGCCCCAGCATTTT; CDR3: CASSSRQGERFHSNQPQHF
J: TRBJ1-5; V: TRBV15; D: -; DNA: TGTGCCACCAGCCCCGGCACGACAAACCGGTATAGCAATCAGCCCCAGCATTTT; CDR3: CATSPGTTNRYSNQPQHF
J: TRBJ1-2; V: TRBV7-2; D: -; DNA: TGTGCCAGCAGCTCATACAGAGCTAACTATGGCTACACCTTC; CDR3: CASSSYRANYGYTF
J: TRBJ2-5; V: TRBV7-9; D: -; DNA: TGTGCCAGCAGCTTCGGGTACCAAGAGACCCAGTACTTC; CDR3: CASSFGYQETQYF
J: TRBJ2-3; V: TRBV13; D: -; DNA: TGTGCCAGCAGCCCGAGCGGAGATACGCAGTATTTT; CDR3: CASSPSGDTQYF
J: TRBJ2-1; V: TRBV4-2; D: TRBD1; DNA: TGTGCCAGCAGCCAAGAATGGGCGACAGGGGTACTCTCCTACAATGAGCAGTTCTTC; CDR3: CASSQEWATGVLSYNEQFF
J: TRBJ1-1; V: TRBV6-1; D: -; DNA: TGTGCCAGCAGTGAGCGGGGGACCGGGGGGGCTGAAGCTTTCTTT; CDR3: CASSERGTGGAEAFF
J: TRBJ1-3; V: TRBV6-6; D: -; DNA: TGTGCCAGCAGTTACGAGGGTACTGGAAACACCATATATTTT; CDR3: CASSYEGTGNTIYF
J: TRBJ1-2; V: TRBV2; D: -; DNA: TGTGCCAGCAGTGAATCCGTCGGGAGCTATGGCTACACCTTC; CDR3: CASSESVGSYGYTF
J: TRBJ1-5; V: TRBV27; D: -; DNA: TGTGCCAGCAGTTTTCACGCAGGGCCCAATCAGCCCCAGCATTTT; CDR3: CASSFHAGPNQPQHF
J: TRBJ1-4; V: TRBV15; D: -; DNA: TGTGCCACCAGCAGAGATCAGGGGCCTGGTGAAAAACTGTTTTTT; CDR3: CATSRDQGPGEKLFF
J: TRBJ2-1; V: TRBV5-4; D: TRBD1; DNA: TGTGCCAGCAGTTTAGACAGGGCGAGTGAGCAGTTCTTC; CDR3: CASSLDRASEQFF
J: TRBJ1-5; V: TRBV18; D: TRBD1; DNA: TGTGCCAGCTCACCAGGGACAGGGGGCAATCAGCCCCAGCATTTT; CDR3: CASSPGTGGNQPQHF
J: TRBJ1-4; V: TRBV2; D: -; DNA: TGTGCCAGCAGGATAACAGGGAGTGAAAAACTGTTTTTT; CDR3: CASRITGSEKLFF